This is a list of T cell receptor beta chains from one sample in a study of blood T cell repertoires in COVID-19. Assay used: immunoSEQ multiplex PCR; TCRdb lists only in-frame clones, some missing. The table records 60,000 to 75,000 clones, around four fifths of them present only once. The material sequenced was peripheral blood. The receptors here all came from a woman aged 65 to 85 with acute or convalescent COVID-19. Both conserved end residues are part of each CDR3. Fields, in order: clone size, J gene, V gene, D gene, CDR3 protein, CDR3 DNA. The D gene is left open where the match is weak. Rows may omit the clone size; those that give it use once, few, many or a size class.

>few|TRBJ2-1|TRBV2|TRBD2
CASSETSGVNEQFF
TGTGCCAGCAGTGAAACTAGCGGGGTAAATGAGCAGTTCTTC
>once|TRBJ1-1|TRBV5-6|TRBD1
CASSSDRVNTEAFF
TGTGCCAGCAGCTCGGACAGGGTGAACACTGAAGCTTTCTTT
>NA|TRBJ1-2|TRBV6-1|TRBD1
CASSETGSRDYYGYTF
TGTGCCAGCAGTGAGACAGGGAGTCGGGACTACTATGGCTACACCTTC
>medium-sized|TRBJ2-1|TRBV3-1/TRBV3-2|TRBD2
CASSQGSAGGGHNEQFF
TGTGCCAGCAGCCAAGGGTCGGCGGGGGGCGGCCACAATGAGCAGTTCTTC
>NA|TRBJ2-1|TRBV3-1/TRBV3-2|NA
CASTQGPGINEQFF
TGTGCCAGCACCCAGGGTCCAGGGATCAATGAGCAGTTCTTC
>NA|TRBJ2-3|TRBV7-2|TRBD2
CASSLWTSGASDTQYF
TGTGCCAGCAGCCTATGGACTAGCGGGGCATCAGATACGCAGTATTTT
>NA|TRBJ2-5|TRBV12-3/TRBV12-4|TRBD1
CASRQTGGETQYF
TGTGCCAGCAGGCAGACAGGGGGGGAGACCCAGTACTTC
>NA|TRBJ1-4|TRBV10-2|NA
CASSDGRGANEKLFF
TGCGCCAGCAGTGACGGCAGGGGAGCTAATGAAAAACTGTTTTTT
>NA|TRBJ2-3|TRBV5-1|NA
CASSYRQAGTDTQYF
TGCGCCAGCAGCTACAGACAGGCGGGCACAGATACGCAGTATTTT
>NA|TRBJ2-7|TRBV28|TRBD1
CASSYHRDRGGYEQYF
TGTGCCAGCAGTTACCACCGGGACAGGGGAGGTTACGAGCAGTACTTC
>few|TRBJ2-3|TRBV6-5|NA
CAAISVEDTQYF
TGTGCCGCCATCTCAGTTGAAGATACGCAGTATTTT
>NA|TRBJ1-2|TRBV2|TRBD1
CASMTDRGSDGYTF
TGTGCCAGCATGACGGACAGGGGGTCTGATGGCTACACCTTC
>NA|TRBJ2-7|TRBV2|NA
CASKRETPPLSEQYF
TGTGCCAGCAAGAGGGAGACACCTCCCCTTAGTGAGCAGTACTTC
>NA|TRBJ2-4|TRBV3-1/TRBV3-2|TRBD2
CASSQTSGGSAKNIQYF
TGTGCCAGCAGCCAAACTAGCGGGGGCTCAGCCAAAAACATTCAGTACTTC
>once|TRBJ2-3|TRBV7-2|TRBD1
CASSAGTGGRTDTQYF
TGTGCCAGCAGCGCCGGGACAGGGGGGCGGACAGATACGCAGTATTTT
>NA|TRBJ1-5|TRBV5-6|NA
CASSLRNGVNQPQHF
TGTGCCAGCAGCTTACGGAACGGGGTTAATCAGCCCCAGCATTTT
>few|TRBJ1-3|TRBV4-2|NA
CASSHPPGAGGNTIYF
TGTGCCAGCAGCCACCCCCCTGGGGCAGGTGGAAACACCATATATTTT
>NA|TRBJ2-1|TRBV14|NA
CASSQVRGNEQFF
TGTGCCAGCAGCCAAGTCAGGGGCAATGAGCAGTTCTTC
>NA|TRBJ2-5|TRBV5-1|NA
CASRRTTAQETQYF
TGCGCCAGCCGACGGACTACTGCCCAAGAGACCCAGTACTTC
>NA|TRBJ2-1|TRBV6-5|NA
CASNTGQSHNEQFF
TGTGCCAGCAACACGGGTCAAAGCCACAATGAGCAGTTCTTC
>once|TRBJ2-3|TRBV5-1|TRBD2
CASRPSGTDTQYF
TGCGCCAGCAGACCTAGCGGAACAGATACGCAGTATTTT
>NA|TRBJ1-1|TRBV7-9|NA
CASSGPYRVGTEAFF
TGTGCCAGCAGCGGACCTTACAGGGTAGGCACTGAAGCTTTCTTT
>NA|TRBJ2-2|TRBV5-1|TRBD1
CASSWGQANTGELFF
TGCGCCAGCAGTTGGGGACAGGCGAACACCGGGGAGCTGTTTTTT
>few|TRBJ1-2|TRBV14|TRBD1
CASSLDRGSGYTF
TGTGCCAGCAGCCTGGACAGGGGAAGCGGCTACACCTTC
>few|TRBJ2-2|TRBV7-2|NA
CASSLGPMTGELFF
TGTGCCAGCAGCTTAGGGCCGATGACCGGGGAGCTGTTTTTT
>NA|TRBJ1-1|TRBV9|NA
CASSPRSGVVLRTEAFF
TGTGCCAGCAGCCCCCGTTCGGGGGTGGTCTTACGCACTGAAGCTTTCTTT
>NA|TRBJ1-4|TRBV5-4|NA
CASRLEGANEKLFF
TGTGCCAGCAGATTGGAGGGGGCTAATGAAAAACTGTTTTTT
>once|TRBJ2-3|TRBV7-9|TRBD2
CASSLAIAGGPSTDTQYF
TGTGCCAGCAGCTTAGCCATTGCGGGGGGCCCTAGCACAGATACGCAGTATTTT
>few|TRBJ1-2|TRBV28|TRBD1
CASSISGTGRAGYTF
TGTGCCAGCAGTATATCCGGGACAGGGAGGGCTGGCTACACCTTC
>NA|TRBJ1-6|TRBV7-8|TRBD1
CASSDRTGINSPLHF
TGTGCCAGCAGCGACCGGACAGGGATAAATTCACCCCTCCACTTT
>few|TRBJ1-5|TRBV6-5|NA
CASREGNQPQHF
TGTGCCAGCAGGGAGGGGAATCAGCCCCAGCATTTT
>NA|TRBJ2-1|TRBV19|NA
CASSIETDSYEQFF
TGTGCCAGTAGTATAGAAACGGACTCGTATGAGCAGTTCTTC
>NA|TRBJ1-2|TRBV5-1|TRBD1
CASSPSGTERGGYTF
TGCGCCAGCAGCCCTTCAGGGACAGAAAGGGGAGGCTACACCTTC
>few|TRBJ1-1|TRBV2|NA
CASRTGTNTEAFF
TGTGCCAGCAGGACAGGTACGAACACTGAAGCTTTCTTT
>NA|TRBJ1-2|TRBV5-1|TRBD1
CASSPGTDHFGYTF
TGCGCCAGCAGCCCCGGGACAGATCACTTCGGCTACACCTTC
>once|TRBJ1-6|TRBV23-1|TRBD1
CASSNGAGGFRHNSPLHF
TGCGCCAGCAGTAACGGGGCAGGGGGTTTCCGTCATAATTCACCCCTCCACTTT
>NA|TRBJ1-6|TRBV6-1|NA
CASSEVTDNSPLHF
TGTGCCAGCAGTGAAGTTACAGATAATTCACCCCTCCACTTT
>few|TRBJ2-1|TRBV14|TRBD2
CASSQDGLAGREQFF
TGTGCCAGCAGCCAAGACGGACTAGCGGGGAGGGAGCAGTTCTTC
>NA|TRBJ2-7|TRBV6-5|TRBD1
CASSYSLDRVSYEQYF
TGTGCCAGCAGTTATAGTTTAGACAGGGTTTCCTACGAGCAGTACTTC
>NA|TRBJ1-5|TRBV18|NA
CASSPSYADQPQHF
TGTGCCAGCTCACCATCCTATGCGGATCAGCCCCAGCATTTT
>NA|TRBJ2-5|TRBV6-1|TRBD2
CASSEMPQGLAGGRETQYF
TGTGCCAGCAGTGAGATGCCCCAGGGACTAGCGGGGGGGCGAGAGACCCAGTACTTC
>NA|TRBJ1-5|TRBV7-8|NA
CASSLDVGAGDQPQHF
TGTGCCAGCAGCTTAGACGTTGGTGCAGGGGATCAGCCCCAGCATTTT
>NA|TRBJ1-3|TRBV5-1|TRBD1
CASSLGDSSGNTIYF
TGCGCCAGCAGCTTGGGGGACAGCTCTGGAAACACCATATATTTT
>NA|TRBJ2-7|TRBV12-3/TRBV12-4|NA
CASSSPRGYEQYF
TGTGCCAGCAGTTCTCCCCGGGGATACGAGCAGTACTTC
>few|TRBJ1-1|TRBV7-2|TRBD1
CASSYRQGAMEAFF
TGTGCCAGCAGCTATCGACAGGGGGCGATGGAAGCTTTCTTT
>NA|TRBJ2-7|TRBV21-1|NA
CASSKLRKSYYEQYF
TGTGCCAGCAGCAAATTGAGGAAATCCTACTACGAGCAGTACTTC
>NA|TRBJ2-3|TRBV19|NA
CASSTLATSTDTQYF
TGTGCCAGTAGCACCCTAGCGACTAGCACAGATACGCAGTATTTT
>NA|TRBJ2-5|TRBV5-1|NA
CASSLQEVGGTQYF
TGCGCCAGCAGCTTGCAGGAGGTTGGAGGGACCCAGTACTTC
>NA|TRBJ2-2|TRBV6-2/TRBV6-3|TRBD2
CASSRRSGGNTGELFF
TGTGCCAGCAGCCGTCGAAGCGGGGGGAACACCGGGGAGCTGTTTTTT
>NA|TRBJ1-1|TRBV7-2|NA
CASGEQGNTEAFF
TGTGCCAGCGGCGAACAGGGGAACACTGAAGCTTTCTTT
>NA|TRBJ1-2|TRBV5-1|TRBD1
CASSSGQDSNYGYTF
TGCGCCAGCAGCTCGGGACAGGATTCTAACTATGGCTACACCTTC
>NA|TRBJ1-5|TRBV28|NA
CASSKETNQPQHF
TGTGCCAGCTCTAAGGAGACCAATCAGCCCCAGCATTTT